This T cell receptor (beta chain) came from a study of T-cell reconstitution after alpha-beta-depleted transplantation in children. The CDR3 contains 17 residues. The germline CDR1 and CDR2 sequences are SGHTA and FQGTGA. V shed 1 base and J shed 3 bases, with 18 bases lying between them. This clonotype appeared a few times. Preparation of the TCRbeta library was carried out with unique molecular identifiers. In TCRdb, the PCR reads were re-called with MiXCR into one record per CDR3 protein. The sample includes around 380,000 distinct CDR3 sequences, approximately 10% seen only once; the top ten take 4.5% to 7%.

The origin of this receptor is a human donor who donated a stem cell graft to a child with acute myeloid leukemia. The specimen was PBMCs from the stem cell graft donor, collected from the stem cell graft. The genes are TRBV7-3 and TRBJ1-2; D may be TRBD1 (6 bases). The DNA for the CDR3 is TGTGCCAGCAGCTTAAATGGGGGGCCCCCAACCGACTATGGCTACACCTTC. It encodes CASSLNGGPPTDYGYTF.